This TCR beta chain emerged from a study of blood T cell repertoires in COVID-19. About the study: Whether acute or convalescent, the COVID-19 samples came from the United States, Italy and Spain.

TCRdb's copy holds only in-frame clones and misses some; the assay was immunoSEQ multiplex PCR. The data hold around 260,000 clones, with over 75% observed a single time. Germline CDR1 MDHEN, CDR2 SYDVKM. Trimming left V 6 bases short and J 4 bases short, with 21 bases between. The length of the CDR3 is 16 residues. The sample was peripheral blood. V usage is TRBV28 and J usage is TRBJ1-2, with D hard to call. The receptor was derived from a human donor with COVID-19, enrolled during active disease. The donor label of this sample is uncertain. DNA for the CDR3: TGTGCCAGCAGCCCTCGGGGAGAAGGTAAAAGCTATGGCTACACCTTC. Its protein is CASSPRGEGKSYGYTF.